This entry lists 4 T cell receptor beta chains sequenced from one sample in a study of blood T cells in healthy people across ages. A second 7 to 11 cycle PCR used barcoded and J-beta primers. TCRdb reprocessed the 5' RACE reads via MiXCR and lists one record per CDR3 protein. The table lists approximately 1,700,000 distinct CDR3 sequences, about two fifths of them singletons, with roughly 24% in the top ten. Sequencing input: blood. These receptors came from a human donor in good health.

The rearrangement links TRBV12-3 or TRBV12-4 to TRBJ1-1; D perhaps matches TRBD1 (5 bases). CDR3 length equals 14 residues. The V and J ends lost 0 bases and 4 bases respectively, with 9 bases between them. The CDR3 DNA reads as TGTGCCAGCAGTTTAGCCGGGGCATCCACTGAAGCTTTCTTT. This codes for CASSLAGASTEAFF.

The chain recombines TRBV7-6 with TRBJ2-1; 14 bases are a match to TRBD2. Trimming removed 1 base from V and 0 bases from J; junction bases left unmatched: 8. Germline CDR1 and CDR2: SGHVS and FNYEAQ. The CDR3 totals 20 residues. For the CDR3, the DNA is TGTGCCAGCAGCTTAGGTCCGGGACTAGCGGGGGACCTCTCCTACAATGAGCAGTTCTTC. Its translation is CASSLGPGLAGDLSYNEQFF.

This chain links TRBV7-2 with TRBJ1-2; a possible D gene is TRBD1 (5 bases). V lost 4 bases and J 7 bases, leaving 10 bases between the germline ends. This CDR3 has 12 residues. CDR1 and CDR2 from the germline V gene are SGHTA and FQGNSA. The CDR3 bases are TGTGCCAGCAGCTCGACAGTCTTTGGCTACACCTTC. Its translation: CASSSTVFGYTF.

This clonotype was detected a few times. This chain joins TRBV7-2 and TRBJ2-7, with TRBD1 identical over 7 bases. Germline V gene data show CDR1 as SGHTA and CDR2 as FQGNSA. Trimming cost V 5 bases and J 6 bases; bases outside gene matches: 10. CDR3 length: 14 residues. DNA of the CDR3: TGTGCCAGCAGCCCCGCCGACAGGGTCAGCGAGCAGTACTTC. It translates to CASSPADRVSEQYF.